Reported below is one T cell receptor (beta chain). TCRdb's table, derived via immunoSEQ multiplex PCR, lists solely in-frame clones and lacks some. The sample has over 110,000 clones, 80% to 95% seen once. This sample was taken from a study of cytotoxic CD8 clonotypes in ibrutinib-treated CLL. Germline values: CDR1 LNHDA, CDR2 SQIVND (reference sequence). This CDR3 has 14 residues. After removal of 6 bases from V and 5 bases from J, the junction contained 4 bases not matched to a gene. This receptor was identified in a human donor with chronic lymphocytic leukemia. This chain links TRBV19 with TRBJ2-1; 10 positions match TRBD1. This specimen consisted of PBMCs, obtained after 12 months of ibrutinib treatment. The CDR3 is CASSRDRGHNEQFF. The CDR3, as DNA: TGTGCCAGTAGCCGGGACAGGGGCCACAATGAGCAGTTCTTC.